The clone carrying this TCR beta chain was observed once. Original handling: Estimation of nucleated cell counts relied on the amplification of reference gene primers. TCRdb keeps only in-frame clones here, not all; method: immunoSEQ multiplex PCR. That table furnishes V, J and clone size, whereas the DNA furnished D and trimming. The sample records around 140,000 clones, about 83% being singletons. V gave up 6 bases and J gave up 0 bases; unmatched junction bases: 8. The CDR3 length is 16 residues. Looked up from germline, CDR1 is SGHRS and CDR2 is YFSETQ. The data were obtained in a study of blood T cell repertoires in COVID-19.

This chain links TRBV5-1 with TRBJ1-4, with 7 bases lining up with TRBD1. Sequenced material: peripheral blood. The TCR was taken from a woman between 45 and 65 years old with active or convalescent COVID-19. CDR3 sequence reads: CASTQTGPATNEKLFF. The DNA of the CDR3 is TGCGCCAGCACCCAGACAGGGCCCGCAACTAATGAAAAACTGTTTTTT.